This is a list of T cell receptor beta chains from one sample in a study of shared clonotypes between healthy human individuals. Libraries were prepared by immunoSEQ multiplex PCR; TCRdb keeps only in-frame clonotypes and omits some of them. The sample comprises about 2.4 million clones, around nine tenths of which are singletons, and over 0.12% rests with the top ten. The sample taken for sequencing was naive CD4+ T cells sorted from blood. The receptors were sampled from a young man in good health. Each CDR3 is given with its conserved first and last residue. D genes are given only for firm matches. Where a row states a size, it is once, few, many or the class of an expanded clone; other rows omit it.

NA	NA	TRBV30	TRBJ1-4	TGTGCCTGGAGTCTGGCACTGGGTAATGAAAAACTGTTTTTT	CAWSLALGNEKLFF
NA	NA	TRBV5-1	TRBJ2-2	TGCGCCAGCAGCACGGGCGACACCGGGGAGCTGTTTTTT	CASSTGDTGELFF
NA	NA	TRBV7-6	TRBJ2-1	TGTGCCAGCAGCTCGCATAATGAGCAGTTCTTC	CASSSHNEQFF
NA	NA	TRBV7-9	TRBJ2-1	TGTGCCAGCAGCCCAGAAGGGGGAGTAAACAATGAGCAGTTCTTC	CASSPEGGVNNEQFF
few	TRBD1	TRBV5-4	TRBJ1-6	TGTGCCAGCAGCCCTGACAGGGGTGGTAATTCACCCCTCCACTTT	CASSPDRGGNSPLHF
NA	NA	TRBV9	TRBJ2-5	TGTGCCAGCAGCGTAGGGGCCGGGAGACTGGAGACCCAGTACTTC	CASSVGAGRLETQYF
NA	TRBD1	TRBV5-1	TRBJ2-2	TGCGCCAGCAGCGGGAGGACAGGGCCGATAGCCGGGGAGCTGTTTTTT	CASSGRTGPIAGELFF
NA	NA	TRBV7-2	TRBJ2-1	TGTGCCAGCAGCTTTAGTCTGCCAGCCCCCTACAATGAGCAGTTCTTC	CASSFSLPAPYNEQFF
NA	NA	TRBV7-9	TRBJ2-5	TGTGCCAGCAGCTTACAGGGATGGGAAGAGACCCAGTACTTC	CASSLQGWEETQYF
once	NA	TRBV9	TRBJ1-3	TGTGCCAGCAGCGTAGATGGCGGCTCTGGAAACACCATATATTTT	CASSVDGGSGNTIYF
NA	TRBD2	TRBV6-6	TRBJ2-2	TGTGCCAATTCTCCGGGACTAGTGGGCGGGGAGCTGTTTTTT	CANSPGLVGGELFF
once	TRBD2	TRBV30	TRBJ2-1	TGTGCCTGGAGGACGGGGCGGGGGATAAGGGCCTTCTTC	CAWRTGRGIRAFF
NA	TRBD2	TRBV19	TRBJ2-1	TGTGCCAGTAGTAAAGTGGGCGGGGGGCTGTACAATGAGCAGTTCTTC	CASSKVGGGLYNEQFF
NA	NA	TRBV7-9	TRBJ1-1	TGTGCCAGCAGCTTAGAAGGGTCCGTCACTGAAGCTTTCTTT	CASSLEGSVTEAFF
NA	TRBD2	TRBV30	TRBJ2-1	TGTGCCTGGGGAGTTTTTGGGGAGGGTGAGCAGTTCTTC	CAWGVFGEGEQFF
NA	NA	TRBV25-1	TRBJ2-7	TGTGCCAGCAGTCCCCCATTCGGCCACGGAGGCTACGAGCAGTACTTC	CASSPPFGHGGYEQYF
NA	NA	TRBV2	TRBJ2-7	TGTGCCAGCAGTGAAGTTGGCTACGAGCAGTACTTC	CASSEVGYEQYF
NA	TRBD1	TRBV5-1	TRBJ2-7	TGCGCCAGCAGCCGGGACAGGGACGAGCAGTACTTC	CASSRDRDEQYF
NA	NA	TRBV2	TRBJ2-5	TGTGCCAGCAGTAGCTCGGGGAGTGGTGAGACCCAGTACTTC	CASSSSGSGETQYF
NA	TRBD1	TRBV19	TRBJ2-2	TGTGCCAGTAGTAACACAGGGGACACCGGGGAGCTGTTTTTT	CASSNTGDTGELFF
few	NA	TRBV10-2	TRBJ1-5	TGCGCCAGCAGTGAGTCGATATTCGGAAGGGGTCAGCCCCAGCATTTT	CASSESIFGRGQPQHF
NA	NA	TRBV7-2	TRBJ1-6	TGTGCCAGCAGCCCCGACAGCATTAATTCACCCCTCCACTTT	CASSPDSINSPLHF
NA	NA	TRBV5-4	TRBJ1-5	TGTGCCAGCAGCCTTGACACGTCAGGGCCCCAGCATTTT	CASSLDTSGPQHF
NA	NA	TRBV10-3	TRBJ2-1	TGTGCCATCAGTGAGAACAGGGAGCAGTTCTTC	CAISENREQFF
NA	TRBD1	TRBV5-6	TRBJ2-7	TGTGCCAGCAGCTTGGTGGACAGGGATAGTAACGAGCAGTACTTC	CASSLVDRDSNEQYF
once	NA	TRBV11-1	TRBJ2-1	TGTGCCAGCAGCGGGAGCGGCGCCAGCTCCTACAATGAGCAGTTCTTC	CASSGSGASSYNEQFF
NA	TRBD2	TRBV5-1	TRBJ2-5	TGCGCCAGCAGCTGGACTAGCGGGGGAGAGACCCAGTACTTC	CASSWTSGGETQYF
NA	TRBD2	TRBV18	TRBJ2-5	TGTGCCAGCTCACGGCTTGCTAGCGGGTTTCGGGAGACCCAGTACTTC	CASSRLASGFRETQYF
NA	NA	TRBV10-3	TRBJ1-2	TGTGCCATCAGTGAGGGCCAGGGTGCCTATGGCTACACCTTC	CAISEGQGAYGYTF